A selection of T cell receptor beta chains follows, all from one sample in a study of cytomegalovirus exposure and HLA in healthy donors. Profiling relied on immunoSEQ multiplex PCR, and the TCRdb table lists in-frame clones only, not all of them. The sample contains about 78,000 clones, almost 97% of which appear only once. Sequencing was carried out using PBMCs. The receptor set was obtained from a man between 18 and 35 years old in good health and CMV-seropositive. The conserved cysteine and the conserved F or W are not part of the CDR3 here. Fields, in order: V gene, J gene, CDR3 protein.

v_gene: TRBV6-5
j_gene: TRBJ2-7
CDR3aa: ASSYGGQGSEQY

v_gene: TRBV29-1
j_gene: TRBJ2-1
CDR3aa: SVEDLIAGTYNEQF

v_gene: TRBV5-4
j_gene: TRBJ2-1
CDR3aa: ASSLGTSGHNEQF

v_gene: TRBV30
j_gene: TRBJ2-7
CDR3aa: AWRAGTSGSYSYEQY

v_gene: TRBV9
j_gene: TRBJ2-1
CDR3aa: ASSALAGNYNEQF

v_gene: TRBV6-1
j_gene: TRBJ2-1
CDR3aa: ASRINSGSLNEQF

v_gene: TRBV29-1
j_gene: TRBJ1-2
CDR3aa: SVEGTRGYT

v_gene: TRBV5-1
j_gene: TRBJ1-1
CDR3aa: ASRREQPNTEAF

v_gene: TRBV10-3
j_gene: TRBJ1-2
CDR3aa: AIREGQEANYGYT

v_gene: TRBV7-9
j_gene: TRBJ2-6
CDR3aa: ASSSPVSGANVLT

v_gene: TRBV30
j_gene: TRBJ2-7
CDR3aa: AWRGQTYEQY

v_gene: TRBV18
j_gene: TRBJ2-3
CDR3aa: ASSPPGQGADTQY

v_gene: TRBV6-4
j_gene: TRBJ1-2
CDR3aa: ASSDSTGDGYT

v_gene: TRBV6-1
j_gene: TRBJ2-4
CDR3aa: ASSEDGTENIQY

v_gene: TRBV6-5
j_gene: TRBJ1-3
CDR3aa: ASSLDRGRNTIY

v_gene: TRBV13
j_gene: TRBJ1-1
CDR3aa: ASSLGGALWVNTEAF

v_gene: TRBV6-1
j_gene: TRBJ2-2
CDR3aa: ASRLGQGNTGELF

v_gene: TRBV7-6
j_gene: TRBJ1-5
CDR3aa: ASSRQGANQPQH

v_gene: TRBV27
j_gene: TRBJ2-7
CDR3aa: ASRTGRINEQY